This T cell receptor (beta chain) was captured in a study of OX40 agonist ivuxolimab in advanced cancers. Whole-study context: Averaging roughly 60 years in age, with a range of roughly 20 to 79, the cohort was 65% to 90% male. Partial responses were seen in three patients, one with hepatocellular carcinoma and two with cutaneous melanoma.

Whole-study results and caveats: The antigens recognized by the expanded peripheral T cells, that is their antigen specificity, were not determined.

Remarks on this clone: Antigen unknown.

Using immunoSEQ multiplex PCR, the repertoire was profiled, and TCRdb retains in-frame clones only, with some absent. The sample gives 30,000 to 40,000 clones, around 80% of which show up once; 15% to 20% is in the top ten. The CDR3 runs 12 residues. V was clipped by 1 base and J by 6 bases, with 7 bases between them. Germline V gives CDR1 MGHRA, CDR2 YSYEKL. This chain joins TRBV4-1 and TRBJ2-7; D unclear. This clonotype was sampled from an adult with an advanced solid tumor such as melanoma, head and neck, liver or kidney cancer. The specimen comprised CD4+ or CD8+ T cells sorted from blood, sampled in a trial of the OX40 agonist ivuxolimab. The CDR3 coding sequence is TGCGCCAGCAGCCAAGCCCTCGGCGAGCAGTACTTC. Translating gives CASSQALGEQYF.